This TCR beta chain was sequenced in a study of radiotherapy plus CTLA-4 blockade in lung cancer. Turning to the study itself: Disease control reached 30% to 35%, with objective responses in approximately 17%.

Details on this clone: The antigen is not known.

With ipilimumab providing CTLA-4 blockade, focal radiation was administered to patients who had chemo-refractory metastatic non-small-cell lung cancer. Only in-frame clones appear in the TCRdb table, and some are missing; sequencing was by immunoSEQ multiplex PCR. Among 30,000 or so clones listed, 70% were seen once. Broader study findings: Per reports, early blood T cell clone dynamics, plus interferon-beta, forecast response most strongly. The study found tumor-derived TCR clones expanded in blood after radiotherapy plus ipilimumab.

Trimming stripped 0 bases from V and 3 bases from J, with 9 bases between. Germline CDR1 SGHTA, CDR2 FQGNSA. This CDR3 has 14 residues. The specimen comprised peripheral blood, sampled from a patient treated with radiotherapy plus ipilimumab. The chain joins TRBV7-2 to TRBJ2-7; D unclear. This receptor was identified in a human donor with non-small cell lung cancer who had stable disease on radiotherapy plus ipilimumab. The DNA of the CDR3 is TGTGCCAGCAGCTTAGCGCGTGGGCTCTACGAGCAGTACTTC. Its translation: CASSLARGLYEQYF. Combining the CDR3 with reference TRBV7-2 and TRBJ2-7 gives the whole variable domain GAGVSQSPSNKVTEKGKDVELRCDPISGHTALYWYRQSLGQGLEFLIYFQGNSAPDKSGLPSDRFSAERTGGSVSTLTIQRTQQEDSAVYLCASSLARGLYEQYFGPGTRLTVT.